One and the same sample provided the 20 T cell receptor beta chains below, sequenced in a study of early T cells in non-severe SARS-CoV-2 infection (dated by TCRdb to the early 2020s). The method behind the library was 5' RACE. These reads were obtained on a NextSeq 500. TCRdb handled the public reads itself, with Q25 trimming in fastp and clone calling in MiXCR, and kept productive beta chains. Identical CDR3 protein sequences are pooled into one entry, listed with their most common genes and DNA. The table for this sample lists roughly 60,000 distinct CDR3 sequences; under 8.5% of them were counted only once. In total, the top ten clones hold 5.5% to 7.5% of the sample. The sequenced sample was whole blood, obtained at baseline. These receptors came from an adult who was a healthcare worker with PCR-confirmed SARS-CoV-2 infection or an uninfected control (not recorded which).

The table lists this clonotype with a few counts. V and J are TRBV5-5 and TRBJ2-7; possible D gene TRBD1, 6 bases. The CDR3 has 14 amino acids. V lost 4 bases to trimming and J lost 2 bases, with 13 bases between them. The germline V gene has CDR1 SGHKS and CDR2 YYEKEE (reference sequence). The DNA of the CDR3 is TGTGCCAGCAGCGCCCGACAGGCGCCCTACGAGCAGTACTTC. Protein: CASSARQAPYEQYF.

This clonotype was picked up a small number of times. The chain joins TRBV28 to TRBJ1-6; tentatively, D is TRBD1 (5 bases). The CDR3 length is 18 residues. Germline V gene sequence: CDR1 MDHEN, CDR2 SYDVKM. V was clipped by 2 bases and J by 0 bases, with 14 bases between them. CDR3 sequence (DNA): TGTGCCAGCAGTTTACAGGGCCTGGGGAGCTCCTATAATTCACCCCTCCACTTT. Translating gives CASSLQGLGSSYNSPLHF.

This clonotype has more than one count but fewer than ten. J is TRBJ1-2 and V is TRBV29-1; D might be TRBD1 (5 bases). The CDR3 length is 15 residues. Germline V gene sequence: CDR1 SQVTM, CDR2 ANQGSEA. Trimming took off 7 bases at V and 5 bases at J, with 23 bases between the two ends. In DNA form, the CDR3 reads TGCAGCGACTATAGCTACAGCGTAGGGGAGTATGGCTACACCTTC. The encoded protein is CSDYSYSVGEYGYTF.

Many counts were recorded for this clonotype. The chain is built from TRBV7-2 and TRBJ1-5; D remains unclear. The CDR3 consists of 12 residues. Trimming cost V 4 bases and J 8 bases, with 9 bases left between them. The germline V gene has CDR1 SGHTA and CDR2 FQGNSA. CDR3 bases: TGTGCCAGCAGCTCCCCCTCGGAGCCCCAGCATTTT. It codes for CASSSPSEPQHF. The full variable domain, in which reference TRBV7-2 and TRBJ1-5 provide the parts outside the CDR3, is GAGVSQSPSNKVTEKGKDVELRCDPISGHTALYWYRQSLGQGLEFLIYFQGNSAPDKSGLPSDRFSAERTGGSVSTLTIQRTQQEDSAVYLCASSSPSEPQHFGDGTRLSIL.

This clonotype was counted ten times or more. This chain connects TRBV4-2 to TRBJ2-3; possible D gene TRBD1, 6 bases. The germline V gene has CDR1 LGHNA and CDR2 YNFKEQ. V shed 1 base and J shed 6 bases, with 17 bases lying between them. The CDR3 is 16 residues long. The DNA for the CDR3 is TGTGCCAGCAGCCAAGTTAGGGGGTGGAGCCAGGATACGCAGTATTTT. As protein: CASSQVRGWSQDTQYF.

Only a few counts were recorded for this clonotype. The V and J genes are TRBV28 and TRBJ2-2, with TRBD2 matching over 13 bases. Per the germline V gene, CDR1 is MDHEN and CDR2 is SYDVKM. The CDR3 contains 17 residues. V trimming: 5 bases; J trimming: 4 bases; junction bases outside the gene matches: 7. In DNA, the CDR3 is TGTGCCAGCAGTCCAATACGACTAGCGGGGGGCACCGGGGAGCTGTTTTTT. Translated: CASSPIRLAGGTGELFF.

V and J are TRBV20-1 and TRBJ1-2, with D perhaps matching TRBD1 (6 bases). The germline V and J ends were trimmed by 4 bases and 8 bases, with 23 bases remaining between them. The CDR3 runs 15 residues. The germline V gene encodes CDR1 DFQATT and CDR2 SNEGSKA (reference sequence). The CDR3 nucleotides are TGCAGTGCTACTGTGGAAGGCGGGGGCAGATTGGGCTACACCTTC. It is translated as CSATVEGGGRLGYTF.

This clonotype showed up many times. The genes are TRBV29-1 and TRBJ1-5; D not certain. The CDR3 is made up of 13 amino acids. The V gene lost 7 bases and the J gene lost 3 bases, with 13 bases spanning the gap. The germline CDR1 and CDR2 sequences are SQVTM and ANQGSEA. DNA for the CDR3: TGCAGCGCCTGCGCCGGAGCCAATCAGCCCCAGCATTTT. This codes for CSACAGANQPQHF.

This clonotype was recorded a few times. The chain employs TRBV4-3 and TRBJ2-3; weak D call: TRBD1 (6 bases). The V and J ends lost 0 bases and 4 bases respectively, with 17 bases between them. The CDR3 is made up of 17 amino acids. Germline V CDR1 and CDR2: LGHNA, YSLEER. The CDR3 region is CASSQDLPGVISDTQYF. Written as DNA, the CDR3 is TGCGCCAGCAGCCAAGATTTGCCAGGGGTGATTTCAGATACGCAGTATTTT.

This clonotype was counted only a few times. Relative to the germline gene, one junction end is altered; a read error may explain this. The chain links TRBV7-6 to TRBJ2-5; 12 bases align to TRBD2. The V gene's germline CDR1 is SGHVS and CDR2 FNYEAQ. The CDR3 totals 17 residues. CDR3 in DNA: TGTGTCAGCAGCTTAGCTCCGACTAGCGGGGGTCAAGAGACCCAGTACTTC. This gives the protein CVSSLAPTSGGQETQYF.

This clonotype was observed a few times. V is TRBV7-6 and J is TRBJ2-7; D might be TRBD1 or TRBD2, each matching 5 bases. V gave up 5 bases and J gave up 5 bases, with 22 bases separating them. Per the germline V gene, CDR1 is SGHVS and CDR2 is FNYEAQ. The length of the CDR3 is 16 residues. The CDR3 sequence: CASSHPGAGIFHEQYF. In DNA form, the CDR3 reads TGTGCCAGCAGCCATCCCGGGGCAGGGATCTTCCACGAGCAGTACTTC.

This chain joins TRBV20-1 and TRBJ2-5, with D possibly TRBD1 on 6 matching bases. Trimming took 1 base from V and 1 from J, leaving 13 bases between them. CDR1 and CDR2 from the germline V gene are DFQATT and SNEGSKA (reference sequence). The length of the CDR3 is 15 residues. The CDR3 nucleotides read TGCAGTGCTAGAGGCCCGGCCAGGGGCCAAGAGACCCAGTACTTC. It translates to CSARGPARGQETQYF.

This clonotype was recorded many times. CDR3 amino acids: CSTLLTDTQYF. CDR3 nucleotide sequence: TGCAGCACCCTCTTGACGGATACGCAGTATTTT. The chain employs TRBV29-1 and TRBJ2-3; D gene ambiguous. CDR3 length equals 11 residues. V lost 8 bases and J 6 bases, leaving 12 bases between the germline ends. In germline, CDR1 is SQVTM, CDR2 ANQGSEA.

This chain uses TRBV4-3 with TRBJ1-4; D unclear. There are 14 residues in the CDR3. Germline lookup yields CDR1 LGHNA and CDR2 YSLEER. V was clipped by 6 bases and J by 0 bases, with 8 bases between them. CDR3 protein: CASRRLATNEKLFF. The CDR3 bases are TGCGCCAGCAGGCGACTTGCAACTAATGAAAAACTGTTTTTT.

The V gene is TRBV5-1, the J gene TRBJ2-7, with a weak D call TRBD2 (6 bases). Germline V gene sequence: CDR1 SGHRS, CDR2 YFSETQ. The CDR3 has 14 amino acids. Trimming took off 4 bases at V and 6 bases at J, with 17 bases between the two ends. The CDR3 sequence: CASSTGTLQSEQYF. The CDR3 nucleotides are TGCGCCAGCAGCACTGGGACTCTACAATCCGAGCAGTACTTC.

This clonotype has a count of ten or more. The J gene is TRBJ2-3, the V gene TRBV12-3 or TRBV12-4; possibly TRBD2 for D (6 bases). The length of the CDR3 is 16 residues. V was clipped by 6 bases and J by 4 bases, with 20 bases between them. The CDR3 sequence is CASSPLQRAAPDTQYF. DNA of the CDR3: TGTGCCAGCAGCCCCCTTCAGCGGGCAGCCCCAGATACGCAGTATTTT.

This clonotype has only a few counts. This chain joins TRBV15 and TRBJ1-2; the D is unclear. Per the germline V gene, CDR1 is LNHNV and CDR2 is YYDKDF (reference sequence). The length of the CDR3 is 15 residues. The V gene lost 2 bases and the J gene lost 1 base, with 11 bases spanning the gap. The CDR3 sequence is CATSRWGELNYGYTF. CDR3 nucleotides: TGTGCCACCAGCAGATGGGGAGAGCTTAACTATGGCTACACCTTC.

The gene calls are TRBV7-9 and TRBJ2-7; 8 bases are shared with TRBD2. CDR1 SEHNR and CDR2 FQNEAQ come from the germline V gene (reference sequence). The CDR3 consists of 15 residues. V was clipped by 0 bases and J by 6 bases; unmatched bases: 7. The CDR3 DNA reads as TGTGCCAGCAGCTTAGCGGTTAGCGGGGTGATCGAGCAGTACTTC. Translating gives CASSLAVSGVIEQYF.

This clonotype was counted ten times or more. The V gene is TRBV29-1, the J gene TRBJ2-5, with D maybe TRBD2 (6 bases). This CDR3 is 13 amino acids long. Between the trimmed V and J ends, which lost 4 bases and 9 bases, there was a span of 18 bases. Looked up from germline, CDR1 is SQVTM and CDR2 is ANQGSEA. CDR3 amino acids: CSVVPPGGDSQYF. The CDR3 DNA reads TGCAGCGTTGTTCCCCCCGGCGGGGATTCCCAGTACTTC.

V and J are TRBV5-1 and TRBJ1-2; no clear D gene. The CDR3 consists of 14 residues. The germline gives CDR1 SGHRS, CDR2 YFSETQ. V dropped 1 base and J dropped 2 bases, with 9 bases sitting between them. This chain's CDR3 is CASSLRPKNYGYTF. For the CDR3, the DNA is TGCGCCAGCAGCTTGCGTCCGAAGAACTATGGCTACACCTTC.